These T cell receptor beta chains were read from a single sample in a study of cytomegalovirus exposure and HLA in healthy donors. This table comes from immunoSEQ multiplex PCR, and its TCRdb copy is limited to in-frame clones, with some not included. The sample lists 95,000 to 120,000 clones; 70% to 85% were seen once. Sequenced input: PBMCs. These receptors all stem from a woman aged 18-29 years in good health and CMV-seronegative. Both conserved end residues are part of each CDR3. Fields, in order: V gene, D gene, J gene, clone size, CDR3 protein, CDR3 DNA. The D gene is left open where the match is weak. Some rows mark clone size as missing; the rest say once, few, many or name a class of expanded clone.

v_gene: TRBV4-3
d_gene: TRBD1
j_gene: TRBJ2-1
abundance: NA
CDR3aa: CASSKRQGADEQFF
CDR3nt: TGCGCCAGCAGCAAAAGACAGGGGGCTGATGAGCAGTTCTTC

v_gene: TRBV21-1
d_gene: NA
j_gene: TRBJ1-5
abundance: NA
CDR3aa: CASSKRVHQPQHF
CDR3nt: TGTGCCAGCAGCAAACGGGTTCATCAGCCCCAGCATTTT

v_gene: TRBV6-6
d_gene: TRBD1
j_gene: TRBJ2-7
abundance: few
CDR3aa: CASARTGWSYEQYF
CDR3nt: TGTGCCAGCGCTAGGACAGGGTGGTCCTACGAGCAGTACTTC

v_gene: TRBV28
d_gene: TRBD2
j_gene: TRBJ2-3
abundance: few
CDR3aa: CASSLRAGGVDTQYF
CDR3nt: TGTGCCAGCAGTTTGAGAGCGGGAGGGGTAGATACGCAGTATTTT

v_gene: TRBV7-9
d_gene: NA
j_gene: TRBJ2-7
abundance: few
CDR3aa: CASSQGSYEQYF
CDR3nt: TGTGCCAGCAGCCAGGGGTCCTACGAGCAGTACTTC

v_gene: TRBV7-2
d_gene: TRBD1
j_gene: TRBJ1-1
abundance: NA
CDR3aa: CASSNQQGWTEAFF
CDR3nt: TGTGCCAGCAGCAACCAACAGGGGTGGACTGAAGCTTTCTTT

v_gene: TRBV4-3
d_gene: NA
j_gene: TRBJ1-1
abundance: NA
CDR3aa: CARYRDSRERDTEAFF
CDR3nt: TGCGCCAGATACCGGGATTCTAGAGAAAGGGACACTGAAGCTTTCTTT

v_gene: TRBV2
d_gene: TRBD1
j_gene: TRBJ1-2
abundance: NA
CDR3aa: CASSAGQELNYGYTF
CDR3nt: TGTGCCAGCAGTGCTGGACAGGAACTTAACTATGGCTACACCTTC

v_gene: TRBV7-8
d_gene: TRBD1
j_gene: TRBJ1-1
abundance: NA
CDR3aa: CASREQGTGNTEAFF
CDR3nt: TGTGCCAGCCGGGAACAGGGGACGGGGAACACTGAAGCTTTCTTT

v_gene: TRBV7-2
d_gene: TRBD2
j_gene: TRBJ2-3
abundance: NA
CDR3aa: CASSLDLAGGGDTQYF
CDR3nt: TGTGCCAGCAGCTTAGATCTAGCGGGGGGAGGAGATACGCAGTATTTT

v_gene: TRBV28
d_gene: NA
j_gene: TRBJ2-7
abundance: NA
CDR3aa: CASLVAATYEQYF
CDR3nt: TGTGCCAGCCTTGTGGCTGCCACCTACGAGCAGTACTTC

v_gene: TRBV30
d_gene: NA
j_gene: TRBJ1-1
abundance: NA
CDR3aa: CAWTRQLNTEAFF
CDR3nt: TGTGCCTGGACTAGACAGTTGAACACTGAAGCTTTCTTT

v_gene: TRBV27
d_gene: NA
j_gene: TRBJ1-1
abundance: NA
CDR3aa: CASSLFTGYTEAFF
CDR3nt: TGTGCCAGCAGTTTATTTACGGGTTACACTGAAGCTTTCTTT

v_gene: TRBV25-1
d_gene: NA
j_gene: TRBJ2-5
abundance: NA
CDR3aa: CASSGGETQYF
CDR3nt: TGTGCCAGCAGTGGGGGCGAGACCCAGTACTTC

v_gene: TRBV11-2
d_gene: TRBD1
j_gene: TRBJ2-3
abundance: NA
CDR3aa: CASSIPGTGVNTDTQYF
CDR3nt: TGTGCCAGCAGCATCCCCGGGACAGGGGTTAACACAGATACGCAGTATTTT

v_gene: TRBV27
d_gene: TRBD2
j_gene: TRBJ2-7
abundance: NA
CDR3aa: CASSLREGYEQYF
CDR3nt: TGTGCCAGCAGTTTAAGGGAGGGCTACGAGCAGTACTTC

v_gene: TRBV27
d_gene: NA
j_gene: TRBJ1-1
abundance: once
CDR3aa: CASSHRERDTEAFF
CDR3nt: TGTGCCAGCAGCCACCGGGAACGGGACACTGAAGCTTTCTTT

v_gene: TRBV25-1
d_gene: NA
j_gene: TRBJ1-4
abundance: few
CDR3aa: CASSVVGLTNEKLFF
CDR3nt: TGTGCCAGCAGTGTAGTGGGGCTTACTAATGAAAAACTGTTTTTT

v_gene: TRBV4-1
d_gene: NA
j_gene: TRBJ1-5
abundance: NA
CDR3aa: CASSFGPGKAEPQHF
CDR3nt: NA

v_gene: TRBV27
d_gene: NA
j_gene: TRBJ2-4
abundance: NA
CDR3aa: CASSQTVPLRAKNIQYF
CDR3nt: TGTGCCAGCAGCCAAACCGTCCCCCTGAGGGCCAAAAACATTCAGTACTTC

v_gene: TRBV5-6
d_gene: TRBD2
j_gene: TRBJ2-1
abundance: NA
CDR3aa: CASSLLGLVQFF
CDR3nt: TGTGCCAGCAGCTTGCTAGGACTAGTTCAGTTCTTC

v_gene: TRBV9
d_gene: NA
j_gene: TRBJ2-6
abundance: NA
CDR3aa: CASSVAISGANVLTF
CDR3nt: TGTGCCAGCAGCGTAGCTATCTCTGGGGCCAACGTCCTGACTTTC

v_gene: TRBV19
d_gene: NA
j_gene: TRBJ1-1
abundance: NA
CDR3aa: CASTYDRTNTEAFF
CDR3nt: TGTGCCAGTACCTACGACAGGACGAACACTGAAGCTTTCTTT

v_gene: TRBV2
d_gene: NA
j_gene: TRBJ1-2
abundance: NA
CDR3aa: CASSAGSSNYGYTF
CDR3nt: TGTGCCAGCAGTGCGGGATCCTCGAACTATGGCTACACCTTC

v_gene: TRBV6-5
d_gene: NA
j_gene: TRBJ1-1
abundance: few
CDR3aa: CATKTEKNTEAFF
CDR3nt: TGTGCCACCAAGACAGAGAAGAACACTGAAGCTTTCTTT

v_gene: TRBV29-1
d_gene: NA
j_gene: TRBJ1-1
abundance: NA
CDR3aa: CSVGPGVMNTEAFF
CDR3nt: TGCAGCGTTGGACCGGGGGTTATGAACACTGAAGCTTTCTTT

v_gene: TRBV5-5
d_gene: NA
j_gene: TRBJ1-1
abundance: once
CDR3aa: CASSPTGGAEAFF
CDR3nt: TGTGCCAGCAGCCCAACTGGGGGCGCTGAAGCTTTCTTT

v_gene: TRBV18
d_gene: NA
j_gene: TRBJ1-2
abundance: NA
CDR3aa: CASSPEGDYGYTF
CDR3nt: TGTGCCAGCTCACCAGAGGGGGACTATGGCTACACCTTC

v_gene: TRBV18
d_gene: TRBD1
j_gene: TRBJ2-3
abundance: NA
CDR3aa: CASSRTGGAADTQYF
CDR3nt: TGTGCCAGCTCACGCACAGGGGGCGCCGCAGATACGCAGTATTTT

v_gene: TRBV4-2
d_gene: TRBD1
j_gene: TRBJ1-5
abundance: NA
CDR3aa: CASSLKGTGNSNQPQHF
CDR3nt: TGTGCCAGCAGTCTTAAAGGGACAGGGAATAGCAATCAGCCCCAGCATTTT

v_gene: TRBV10-3
d_gene: NA
j_gene: TRBJ1-1
abundance: NA
CDR3aa: CAIRNFMNTEAFF
CDR3nt: TGTGCCATCAGGAACTTCATGAACACTGAAGCTTTCTTT